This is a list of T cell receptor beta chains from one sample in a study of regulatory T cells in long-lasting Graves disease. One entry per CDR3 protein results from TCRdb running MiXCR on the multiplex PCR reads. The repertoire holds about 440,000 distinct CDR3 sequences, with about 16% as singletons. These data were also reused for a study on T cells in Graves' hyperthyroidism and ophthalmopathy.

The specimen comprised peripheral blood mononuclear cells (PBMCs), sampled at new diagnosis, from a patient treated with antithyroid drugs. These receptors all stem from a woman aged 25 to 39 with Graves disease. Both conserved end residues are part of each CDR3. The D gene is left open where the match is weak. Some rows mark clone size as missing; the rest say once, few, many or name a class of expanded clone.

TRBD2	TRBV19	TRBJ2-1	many	CASSRTSGRAYNEQFF	TGTGCCAGTAGTCGTACTAGCGGGAGGGCCTACAATGAGCAGTTCTTC
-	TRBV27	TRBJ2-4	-	CASSSTPGAKNIQYF	TGTGCTAGCAGTTCAACACCGGGGGCCAAAAACATTCAGTACTTC
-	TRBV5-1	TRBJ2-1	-	CASSPSDGSSYNEQFF	TGCGCCAGCAGCCCATCAGACGGAAGCTCCTACAATGAGCAGTTCTTC
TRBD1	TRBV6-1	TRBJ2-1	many	CASSADRGPYNEQFF	TGTGCCAGCAGTGCCGACAGGGGGCCCTACAATGAGCAGTTCTTC
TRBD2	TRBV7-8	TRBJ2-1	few	CASTGLAGYQDEQFF	TGTGCCAGCACCGGACTAGCGGGATATCAAGATGAGCAGTTCTTC
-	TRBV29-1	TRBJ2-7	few	CSVENRGSEQYF	TGCAGCGTTGAAAATAGGGGGAGCGAGCAGTACTTC
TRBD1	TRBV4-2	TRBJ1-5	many	CASSQDPIGQAPQPQHF	TGTGCCAGCAGCCAAGATCCAATTGGACAGGCCCCTCAGCCCCAGCATTTT
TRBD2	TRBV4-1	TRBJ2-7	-	CASSTSGVSYEQYF	TGCGCCAGCAGTACTAGCGGGGTTTCCTACGAGCAGTACTTC
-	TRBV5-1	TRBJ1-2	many	CASSFGVGYTF	TGCGCCAGCAGCTTCGGGGTTGGCTACACCTTC
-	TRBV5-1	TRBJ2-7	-	CASSPLTPYEQYF	TGCGCCAGCAGCCCCCTGACACCGTACGAGCAGTACTTC
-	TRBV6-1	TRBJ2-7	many	CASSGGEYSYEQYF	TGTGCCAGCAGTGGCGGGGAGTATTCCTACGAGCAGTACTTC
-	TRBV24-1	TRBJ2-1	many	CATSSMGLEQFF	TGTGCCACCAGTAGTATGGGGCTTGAGCAGTTCTTC